This T cell receptor beta chain was observed in a study of shared clonotypes between healthy human individuals. Broader study findings: It was the few donors that limited the genetic and exposure-history diversity represented. The study sampled only blood, and tissue repertoires likely differ. Estimated clonotype richness was generally higher in naive than memory subsets.

The V gene's germline CDR1 is LNHNV and CDR2 YYDKDF (reference sequence). Deletions cut 3 bases from V and 1 base from J, with 12 bases between. The CDR3 runs to 15 residues. Note on this clone: The antigen is undetermined.

Naive CD8 cells lacked CD45RO and underwent positive selection for CCR7, leaving out terminally differentiated effector memory CD45RA+ cells. Sequencing was performed with immunoSEQ multiplex PCR; in TCRdb, only in-frame clones are kept and a portion is missing. Seen here are some 2,000,000 clones, approximately 95% observed once, and the top ten hold around 1.1%. The origin of this receptor is a man in his late teens or twenties in good health. The sequencing sample was made of naive CD8+ T cells sorted from blood. The chain combines TRBV15 with TRBJ1-2, with unresolved D. The CDR3 region is CATSSLPSNNYGYTF. CDR3 nucleotides: TGTGCCACCAGCAGCCTACCGTCCAATAACTATGGCTACACCTTC.